One and the same sample provided the 14 T cell receptor beta chains below, sequenced in a study of blood T cell repertoires in COVID-19. Sequencing was performed with immunoSEQ multiplex PCR; in TCRdb, only in-frame clones are kept and a portion is missing. Among fewer than 350,000 clones listed, approximately 87% were seen once. The sequenced material came from peripheral blood. The receptors come from a woman aged 30 to 39 with COVID-19, enrolled during active disease.

The gene calls are TRBV10-1 and TRBJ2-1; no firm D call. V was cut by 0 bases and J by 6 bases, with 9 bases left in between. Germline V lookup: CDR1 WNHNN, CDR2 SYGVQD (reference sequence). The CDR3 runs to 14 residues. The DNA of the CDR3 is TGCGCCAGCAGTGAGTCGCAGACTCTCAATGAGCAGTTCTTC. Translated: CASSESQTLNEQFF.

J is TRBJ1-5 and V is TRBV27, with TRBD1 identical over 7 bases. Germline trimming cut 6 bases from V and 3 bases from J; bases unmatched to any gene: 5. CDR3 length equals 14 residues. Germline CDR1 MNHEY, CDR2 SMNVEV (reference sequence). The CDR3 loop is CASSPQGFNQPQHF. CDR3 coding DNA: TGTGCCAGCAGCCCACAGGGGTTCAATCAGCCCCAGCATTTT.

This CDR3 is CASSWQGVRLNEQFF. The CDR3 region has the DNA TGTGCCAGCAGCTGGCAAGGGGTCCGGTTAAATGAGCAGTTCTTC. The chain links TRBV6-5 to TRBJ2-1; D is possibly TRBD1 (5 bases). The germline gives CDR1 MNHEY, CDR2 SVGAGI. The V and J ends lost 6 bases and 7 bases respectively, with 19 bases between them. The CDR3 covers 15 residues.

This clone has only one observation. The chain carries TRBV3-1 (or the pseudogene TRBV3-2) and TRBJ2-1; 9 bases are a match to TRBD2. The CDR3 length is 13 residues. Germline lookup yields CDR1 LGHDT and CDR2 YNNKEL (reference sequence). The V gene end was trimmed by 1 base and the J gene end by 15 bases; junction bases not matched to a gene: 7. This CDR3 is CASSQAVAGVLFF. DNA for the CDR3: TGTGCCAGCAGCCAAGCCGTAGCGGGGGTGTTGTTCTTC.

The CDR3 region is CASSRTLTEAFF. CDR3 DNA sequence: TGTGCCAGCAGCCGGACACTCACTGAAGCTTTCTTT. The chain recombines TRBV7-9 with TRBJ1-1, with D possibly matching TRBD1 (5 bases). The germline gives CDR1 SEHNR, CDR2 FQNEAQ (reference sequence). The CDR3 totals 12 residues. Trimming pared 5 bases from V and 4 bases from J, leaving 8 bases between.

The V call is TRBV4-1, the J call TRBJ2-1, with 11 nucleotides matching TRBD2. From germline, CDR1 is MGHRA and CDR2 YSYEKL. CDR3 length equals 17 residues. V dropped 2 bases and J dropped 7; count of bases not matched to a gene: 10. CDR3 in DNA: TGCGCCAGCAGCCAACCAGGGGGGACTAGCGGTTTAAATGAGCAGTTCTTC. Translating it yields CASSQPGGTSGLNEQFF.

This chain connects TRBV12-3 or TRBV12-4 to TRBJ2-7; D gene unclear. The ends were cut back, 6 bases at V and 2 bases at J, with 5 bases in the middle. CDR3 length equals 11 residues. CDR3 protein: CASSPAYEQYF. The CDR3 coding sequence is TGTGCCAGCAGCCCCGCCTACGAGCAGTACTTC.

The chain joins TRBV27 to TRBJ2-3, with D tentatively TRBD2 (6 bases). CDR3 size: 12 residues. The germline CDR1 and CDR2 sequences are MNHEY and SMNVEV (reference sequence). Trimming pared 4 bases from V and 6 bases from J, leaving 8 bases between. CDR3 region: CASSSDYDTQYF. Written as DNA, the CDR3 is TGTGCCAGCAGTTCGGACTATGATACGCAGTATTTT.

This rearrangement joins TRBV12-3 or TRBV12-4 to TRBJ1-5; no reliable D call. Trimming pared 5 bases from V and 1 base from J, leaving 6 bases between. The CDR3 consists of 13 residues. CDR3 nucleotide sequence: TGTGCCAGCAGTACAGTAAGCAATCAGCCCCAGCATTTT. Its translation: CASSTVSNQPQHF.

The rearrangement uses TRBV15 and TRBJ1-2; 7 bases map to TRBD1. This CDR3 has 16 residues. The J segment lost 8 bases and the V segment lost 4 bases, leaving 16 bases of the junction unmatched. CDR1 and CDR2 from the germline V gene are LNHNV and YYDKDF (reference sequence). The CDR3 nucleotides are TGTGCCACCAGCATATTCGGGGACAGCCGGTCTGGCGGCTACACCTTC. Translated: CATSIFGDSRSGGYTF.

The gene calls are TRBV7-2 and TRBJ1-1; D perhaps matches TRBD1 (5 bases). The CDR3 length is 15 residues. Deletions cut 2 bases from V and 11 bases from J, with 21 bases between. Germline V lookup: CDR1 SGHTA, CDR2 FQGNSA. CDR3 DNA sequence: TGTGCCAGCAGCTTAAATGTGAGGCAGGGTCGACAGGCTTTCTTT. Protein: CASSLNVRQGRQAFF.

This chain joins TRBV5-1 and TRBJ2-6; a possible D gene is TRBD2 (6 bases). CDR3 size: 16 residues. CDR1 SGHRS and CDR2 YFSETQ come from the germline V gene. V was clipped by 4 bases and J by 0 bases, with 11 bases between them. In DNA form, the CDR3 reads TGCGCCAGCAGCCCGTCCGGGAGCTCTGGGGCCAACGTCCTGACTTTC. It translates to CASSPSGSSGANVLTF.

V is TRBV7-9 and J is TRBJ1-1; TRBD1 is a possible D gene (6 bases). The CDR3 is made up of 18 amino acids. V dropped 0 bases and J dropped 4 bases, with 21 bases sitting between them. Germline V gene data show CDR1 as SEHNR and CDR2 as FQNEAQ (reference sequence). CDR3 nucleotides: TGTGCCAGCAGCTTAGCGCCGACAGGAGCCGGGAGGTCCACTGAAGCTTTCTTT. Its translation: CASSLAPTGAGRSTEAFF.

This rearrangement joins TRBV7-8 to TRBJ1-4; 11 nucleotides line up with TRBD1. Germline CDR1 and CDR2: SGHVS and FQNEAQ. After removal of 5 bases from V and 8 bases from J, the junction contained 10 bases not matched to a gene. This CDR3 region has 16 residues. CDR3: CASSMDRGRMGEKLFF. Written as DNA, the CDR3 is TGTGCCAGCAGCATGGACAGGGGGCGGATGGGAGAAAAACTGTTTTTT.